Presented here are 7 T cell receptor beta chains from one specimen sequenced in a study of cytomegalovirus exposure and HLA in healthy donors. The PCR employed 60 Vbeta primers together with 13 Jbeta primers. The assay was immunoSEQ multiplex PCR, and TCRdb's table has in-frame clones only and misses some. The table has 45,000 to 65,000 clones, 70% to 85% seen once. Sequenced sample: PBMCs. The receptors were gathered from a man aged 25 to 45 in good health and CMV-seronegative.

This chain's CDR3 is CASSQTGSYEQYF. The DNA for the CDR3 is TGTGCCAGCAGCCAAACAGGGTCCTACGAGCAGTACTTC. The V and J genes are TRBV5-4 and TRBJ2-7, with a tentative D call TRBD1 (6 bases). The CDR3 extends over 13 amino acids. V lost 4 bases and J lost 1, with 9 bases in between. CDR1 and CDR2 (germline): SGHNT, YYREEE (reference sequence).

V is TRBV19 and J is TRBJ2-1; 9 bases are a match to TRBD2. The junction had 15 bases not matched to a gene; V was cut back by 3 bases and J by 9 bases. Germline V gene sequence: CDR1 LNHDA, CDR2 SQIVND (reference sequence). This CDR3 is built from 17 residues. CDR3 region: CASSMLPSGTSAGEQFF. CDR3 DNA: TGTGCCAGTAGTATGTTACCTAGCGGGACCTCGGCGGGTGAGCAGTTCTTC. Variable domain in full (rest from reference TRBV19 and TRBJ2-1): DGGITQSPKYLFRKEGQNVTLSCEQNLNHDAMYWYRQDPGQGLRLIYYSQIVNDFQKGDIAEGYSVSREKKESFPLTVTSAQKNPTAFYLCASSMLPSGTSAGEQFFGPGTRLTVL.

The chain has TRBV27 and TRBJ1-1; TRBD1 matches 8 bases. Germline CDR1 MNHEY, CDR2 SMNVEV (reference sequence). The CDR3 loop spans 18 amino acids. Losses at the gene ends were 3 bases for V and 0 bases for J; bases not matched to a gene: 12. CDR3 DNA sequence: TGTGCCAGCAGTTTTCTCGGACAGGGAGGACCTATGAACACTGAAGCTTTCTTT. Translating it yields CASSFLGQGGPMNTEAFF.

This clone was observed once. This chain uses TRBV30 with TRBJ2-3, with 11 nucleotides matching TRBD1. V shed 0 bases and J 4 bases; nucleotides not matched to a gene: 3. This CDR3 has 15 amino acids. The germline V gene encodes CDR1 GTSNPN and CDR2 SVGIG (reference sequence). The CDR3 sequence is CAWSVWTGGADTQYF. The CDR3 DNA follows: TGTGCCTGGAGTGTATGGACAGGGGGCGCAGATACGCAGTATTTT. The variable domain in full, completed from reference TRBV30 and TRBJ2-3, reads SQTIHQWPATLVQPVGSPLSLECTVEGTSNPNLYWYRQAAGRGLQLLFYSVGIGQISSEVPQNLSASRPQDRQFILSSKKLLLSDSGFYLCAWSVWTGGADTQYFGPGTRLTVL.

The genes are TRBV12-5 and TRBJ1-1; 7 bases fit TRBD1. Germline CDR1 and CDR2: LGHNT and FRNRAP. J lost 11 bases, V lost 6 bases, and 18 bases had no gene match. There are 15 residues in the CDR3. This CDR3 reads CASGPDRVVGVTAFF. The CDR3 DNA follows: TGTGCTAGTGGACCAGACAGGGTGGTGGGGGTAACGGCTTTCTTT.

The V and J genes are TRBV9 and TRBJ2-3, with a possible D match to TRBD2 (6 bases). The CDR3 consists of 15 residues. V gave up 0 bases and J gave up 4 bases, with 12 bases separating them. Per germline, CDR1 SGDLS and CDR2 YYNGEE. The CDR3: CASSVGLVGSDTQYF. DNA for the CDR3: TGTGCCAGCAGCGTAGGACTAGTTGGGTCAGATACGCAGTATTTT.

This chain uses TRBV2 with TRBJ1-2; D not resolved. Germline lookup yields CDR1 SNHLY and CDR2 FYNNEI. V was trimmed by 3 bases and J by 7 bases, leaving 12 bases between them. The CDR3 sequence is 13 residues long. CDR3 region: CASSEGEYGGYTF. Written as DNA, the CDR3 is TGTGCCAGCAGTGAGGGCGAGTACGGTGGCTACACCTTC.